These T cell receptor beta chains were read from a single sample in a study of Ad26.COV2.S vaccination and SARS-CoV-2 variants. Clones were sequenced by immunoSEQ multiplex PCR, and TCRdb holds only the in-frame ones, with some missing. The data contain about half a million clones, 89% of them seen just once; the ten biggest clones take up around 1.6%. The material sequenced was peripheral blood, taken in a trial of Ad26.COV2.S vaccine versus placebo. All receptors come from a person between 18 and 60 years old who received the Ad26.COV2.S COVID-19 vaccine or a placebo. CDR3s include the opening cysteine and the closing phenylalanine or tryptophan. The D gene is left open where the match is weak. Size is omitted from some rows. Given values are once, few, many or a class for expanded clones.

j_call d_call v_call cdr3_length clone_size cdr3_nt cdr3_aa
TRBJ1-1 - TRBV6-5 16 - TGTGCCAGCAGTTACTCGATGTTAGCTGGGAACACTGAAGCTTTCTTT CASSYSMLAGNTEAFF
TRBJ2-1 - TRBV6-2/TRBV6-3 12 - TGTGCCAGCAGCCCGGGTGGGATGCTGCAGTTCTTC CASSPGGMLQFF
TRBJ1-1 TRBD1 TRBV2 15 - TGTGCCAGCAGGGAACCCGGACAGGCGAACACTGAAGCTTTCTTT CASREPGQANTEAFF
TRBJ2-7 TRBD2 TRBV5-1 17 - TGCGCCAGCAGCTTGGTGGTTGGGACTAGCGGGGCCTACGAGCAGTACTTC CASSLVVGTSGAYEQYF
TRBJ2-5 TRBD1 TRBV14 16 - TGTGCCAGCAGCCAAGATTGGAACAGGGGCGACGAGACCCAGTACTTC CASSQDWNRGDETQYF
TRBJ1-5 TRBD1 TRBV3-1/TRBV3-2 18 - TGTGCCAGCAGCCAAGCACCGACAGGGTACTATAGCAATCAGCCCCAGCATTTT CASSQAPTGYYSNQPQHF
TRBJ2-3 - TRBV10-3 16 - TGTGCCATCCGCCCTGGAAGACTAGATCGCACAGATACGCAGTATTTT CAIRPGRLDRTDTQYF
TRBJ2-1 - TRBV7-6 13 - TGTGCCAGCAGCTTAGGGGTAGGTGATGAGCAGTTCTTC CASSLGVGDEQFF
TRBJ2-1 - TRBV28 12 - TGTGCCAGCAGTTTATTTGAGCTTGAGCAGTTCTTC CASSLFELEQFF
TRBJ1-4 - TRBV27 15 once TGTGCCAGCAGTCTTGTTAGGACAAGGAATGAAAAACTGTTTTTT CASSLVRTRNEKLFF
TRBJ2-5 TRBD2 TRBV3-1/TRBV3-2 16 - TGTGCCAGCAGCCAAGCAACCGGGACTAGTATCGAGACCCAGTACTTC CASSQATGTSIETQYF
TRBJ2-3 TRBD2 TRBV9 15 - TGTGCCAGCAGCGTACGGCCGGGGGGGATAGATACGCAGTATTTT CASSVRPGGIDTQYF
TRBJ2-5 - TRBV2 13 once TGTGCCAGCAGTGGGCTAGAGGCAGAGACCCAGTACTTC CASSGLEAETQYF
TRBJ1-1 - TRBV5-1 15 - TGCGCCAGCAGCTTGGAAGGCCCCATGAACACTGAAGCTTTCTTT CASSLEGPMNTEAFF
TRBJ2-7 - TRBV19 12 - TGTGCCAGTAGTTTTTTGGGGAGCGAGCAGTACTTC CASSFLGSEQYF
TRBJ1-2 TRBD1 TRBV27 13 - TGTGCCAGCAGGGGGACAGGGAACTATGGCTACACCTTC CASRGTGNYGYTF
TRBJ2-7 TRBD2 TRBV2 15 once TGTGCCAGCAGCGGGCCTAGCGGGAGACTAAAGGAGCAGTACTTC CASSGPSGRLKEQYF
TRBJ2-7 TRBD1 TRBV19 17 - TGTGCCAGTAGCTCTTACGGACCGGGACAGGGGGTCGACGAGCAGTACTTC CASSSYGPGQGVDEQYF
TRBJ2-3 TRBD2 TRBV28 16 once TGTGCCAGCAGTCCCCGACTAGCGGGAGCTACAGATACGCAGTATTTT CASSPRLAGATDTQYF
TRBJ1-5 - TRBV9 15 - TGTGCCAGCAGCGTAGACGGGGGGGCCAATCAGCCCCAGCATTTT CASSVDGGANQPQHF
TRBJ2-1 - TRBV6-5 10 - TGTGCCAGTAAAAAAGGTGGGCAGTTCTTC CASKKGGQFF
TRBJ1-4 - TRBV4-3 17 - TGCGCCAGCAGCCAAGAGGACTCGGGGCTAGCTAATGAAAAACTGTTTTTT CASSQEDSGLANEKLFF
TRBJ1-1 - TRBV25-1 12 - TGTGCCAGCAGTGAATGGGGGAATGAAGCTTTCTTT CASSEWGNEAFF
TRBJ1-2 - TRBV6-1 14 - TGTGCCAGCAGTGAAGAGAGCAGGCTCTATGGCTACACCTTC CASSEESRLYGYTF
TRBJ1-2 - TRBV2 12 - TGTGCCAGCAGTGAAGGTTTCGGTGGCTACACCTTC CASSEGFGGYTF
TRBJ1-2 - TRBV7-2 12 - TGTGCCAGCAGCTTAGTCAGCTATGGCTACACCTTC CASSLVSYGYTF
TRBJ2-5 TRBD1 TRBV7-9 13 - TGTGCCAGCAGCTTGGGGACAGAGGAGACCCAGTACTTC CASSLGTEETQYF
TRBJ2-2 - TRBV5-5 16 - TGTGCCAGCAGCTTTCGGGCAGACGGGAACACCGGGGAGCTGTTTTTT CASSFRADGNTGELFF
TRBJ2-5 - TRBV30 14 - TGTGCCTGGAGACCCAAGGGGGGAAGAGAGACCCAGTACTTC CAWRPKGGRETQYF
TRBJ2-7 TRBD1 TRBV6-2/TRBV6-3 16 - TGTGCCAGCAGTTTGGACAGGCACCTGCAACGCTACGAGCAGTACTTC CASSLDRHLQRYEQYF
TRBJ2-1 TRBD1 TRBV15 15 - TGTGCCACCAGCAGGCTACAGGGGGCTGAAGGTGAGCAGTTCTTC CATSRLQGAEGEQFF
TRBJ2-3 - TRBV3-1/TRBV3-2 12 - TGTGCCAGCAGTCGGACGGAAGATACGCAGTATTTT CASSRTEDTQYF
TRBJ2-7 - TRBV12-3/TRBV12-4 12 once TGTGCCAGCAGTTCCCAGGGATTTGAGCAGTACTTC CASSSQGFEQYF
TRBJ1-1 - TRBV7-8 14 - TGTGCCAGCAGCCCAGGGACATTGAACACTGAAGCTTTCTTT CASSPGTLNTEAFF
TRBJ1-6 - TRBV4-3 17 - TGCGCCAGCAGCCAAGAGTGGGCAGGGTATTATAATTCACCCCTCCACTTT CASSQEWAGYYNSPLHF
TRBJ2-5 - TRBV28 12 once TGTGCCAGCCGGGAAACCCAAGAGACCCAGTACTTC CASRETQETQYF
TRBJ1-3 - TRBV3-1/TRBV3-2 13 - TGTGCCAGCAGCCATCTCCCGGGAAACACCATATATTTT CASSHLPGNTIYF
TRBJ2-2 TRBD1 TRBV7-3 16 once TGTGCCAGCAGCACAGGGGACAGGGGGCGCACCGGGGAGCTGTTTTTT CASSTGDRGRTGELFF
TRBJ2-5 TRBD2 TRBV20-1 14 - TGCAGTGCTAGTATTAGCGGGAGACAAGAGACCCAGTACTTC CSASISGRQETQYF
TRBJ2-2 - TRBV27 13 - TGTGCCAGCAGTCGATGGAGTACCGGGGAGCTGTTTTTT CASSRWSTGELFF
TRBJ1-2 TRBD1 TRBV7-2 18 once TGTGCCAGCAGCTTACCGTCGGTCGCCAGGGGGCGCAACTATGGCTACACCTTC CASSLPSVARGRNYGYTF
TRBJ2-1 - TRBV30 14 - TGTGCCTGGAGGGATTTAACAGGGTACAATGAGCAGTTCTTC CAWRDLTGYNEQFF
TRBJ2-2 TRBD1 TRBV28 17 once TGTGCCAGCAGAAACTCCGGGGAGGACAGGGGTCACGGGGAGCTGTTTTTT CASRNSGEDRGHGELFF
TRBJ2-5 TRBD2 TRBV2 16 - TGTGCCAGCAGTGAAGTCGGCAGTAGCGGGAGAGAGACCCAGTACTTC CASSEVGSSGRETQYF
TRBJ1-5 - TRBV2 14 - TGTGCCAGCGGGGAGGATTATAGCAATCAGCCCCAGCATTTT CASGEDYSNQPQHF
TRBJ2-7 TRBD1 TRBV4-1 14 - TGCGCCAGCAGCCAACCCGGGACAGCCTACGAGCAGTACTTC CASSQPGTAYEQYF
TRBJ1-1 - TRBV27 14 - TGTGCCAGCAGTTTATCTTGGGTGAACACTGAAGCTTTCTTT CASSLSWVNTEAFF
TRBJ1-2 TRBD1 TRBV6-5 15 - TGTGCCAGCGGAGATTACGACAGGGGGCTCTATGGCTACACCTTC CASGDYDRGLYGYTF
TRBJ1-2 - TRBV28 13 - TGTGCCAGCAGACCGACAGGCTACTATGGCTACACCTTC CASRPTGYYGYTF
TRBJ2-2 - TRBV6-5 15 - TGTGCCAGCAGTCTGACAAGAAACCCTACCGGGGAGCTGTTTTTT CASSLTRNPTGELFF
TRBJ1-5 - TRBV2 13 - TGTGCCAGCTGTCAGTCTGGCAATCAGCCCCAGCATTTT CASCQSGNQPQHF
TRBJ2-1 TRBD2 TRBV4-3 17 - TGCGCCAGCAGCCAAGTGGCGGGGGGGACCTCTTACAATGAGCAGTTCTTC CASSQVAGGTSYNEQFF
TRBJ1-2 TRBD1 TRBV10-3 14 - TGTGCCATCAGGCTGACAGGGGCGGGCTATGGCTACACCTTC CAIRLTGAGYGYTF